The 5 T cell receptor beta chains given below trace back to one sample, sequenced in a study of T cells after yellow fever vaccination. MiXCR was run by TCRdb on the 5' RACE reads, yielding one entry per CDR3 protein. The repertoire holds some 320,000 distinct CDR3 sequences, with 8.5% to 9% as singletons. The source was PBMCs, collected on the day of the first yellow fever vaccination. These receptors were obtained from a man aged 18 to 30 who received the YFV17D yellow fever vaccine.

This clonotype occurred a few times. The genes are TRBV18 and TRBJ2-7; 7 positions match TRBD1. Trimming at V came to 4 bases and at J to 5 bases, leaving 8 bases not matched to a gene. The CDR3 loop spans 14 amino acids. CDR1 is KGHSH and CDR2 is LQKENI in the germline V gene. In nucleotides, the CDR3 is TGTGCCAGCTCACACTCGACAGGGTTCGACGAGCAGTACGTC. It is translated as CASSHSTGFDEQYV.

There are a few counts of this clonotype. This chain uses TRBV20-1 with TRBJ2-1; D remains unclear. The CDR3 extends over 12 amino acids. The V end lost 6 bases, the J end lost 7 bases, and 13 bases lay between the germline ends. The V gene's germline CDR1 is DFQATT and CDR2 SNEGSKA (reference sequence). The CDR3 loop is CSALESRNEQFF. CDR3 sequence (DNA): TGCAGTGCCCTAGAAAGCAGAAATGAGCAGTTCTTC.

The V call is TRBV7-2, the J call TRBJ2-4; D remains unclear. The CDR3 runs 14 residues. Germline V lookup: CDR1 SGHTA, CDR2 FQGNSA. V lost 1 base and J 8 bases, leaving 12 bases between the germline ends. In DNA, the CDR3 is TGTGCCAGCAGCTTAGGTGCCCCGGGTTACATTCAGTACTTC. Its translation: CASSLGAPGYIQYF.

Written as DNA, the CDR3 is TGTGCCAGCAGCCAGCCGTGGGGGGGGTTGGCCCAGTACTTC. Its translation: CASSQPWGGLAQYF. The rearrangement joins TRBV7-2 to TRBJ2-5; 7 positions match TRBD2. The CDR3 consists of 14 residues. Trimming removed 5 bases from V and 9 bases from J; junction bases left unmatched: 12. CDR1 is SGHTA and CDR2 is FQGNSA in the germline V gene. Drawing the rest from reference TRBV7-2 and TRBJ2-5, the complete variable domain is GAGVSQSPSNKVTEKGKDVELRCDPISGHTALYWYRQSLGQGLEFLIYFQGNSAPDKSGLPSDRFSAERTGGSVSTLTIQRTQQEDSAVYLCASSQPWGGLAQYFGPGTRLLVL.

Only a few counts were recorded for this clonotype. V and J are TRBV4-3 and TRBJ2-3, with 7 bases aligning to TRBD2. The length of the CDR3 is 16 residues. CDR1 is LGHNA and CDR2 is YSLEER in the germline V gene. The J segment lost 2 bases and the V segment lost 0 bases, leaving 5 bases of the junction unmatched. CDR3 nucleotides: TGCGCCAGCAGCCAAGAGGGAGCGGGGATCACAGATACGCAGTATTTT. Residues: CASSQEGAGITDTQYF.